Presented here are 15 T cell receptor beta chains from one specimen sequenced in a study of relationships among human T cell subsets. From pooled CD4+ and CD8+ T cells, anti-CD45RA microbeads isolated naive plus transitional cells. Semiquantitative ARM-PCR amplified T cell receptor alpha and beta CDR3 regions from mRNA. In ARM-PCR, communal superprimers followed tagged nested gene-specific primers for exponential amplification. TCRdb re-called the multiplex PCR reads through MiXCR, storing one row per CDR3 protein. The sample holds roughly 7,000 distinct CDR3 sequences, roughly 70% seen once. Specimen: naive and transitional (CD45RA+) T cells sorted from blood. Every receptor here comes from a man aged 40-50 years in good health.

The gene calls are TRBV10-3 and TRBJ2-1; 9 bases fit TRBD2. The V and J ends lost 11 bases and 7 bases, in that order; junction bases with no gene match: 6. Germline V gene lookup returns CDR1 ENHRY and CDR2 SYGVKD. The CDR3 covers 12 residues. CDR3 loop: CAAQGLANEQFF. Here the CDR3 DNA reads TGTGCCGCCCAGGGACTAGCAAATGAGCAGTTCTTC.

The V gene is TRBV5-1, the J gene TRBJ2-1; D possibly corresponds to TRBD1 (6 bases). The germline V and J ends were trimmed by 0 bases and 5 bases, with 9 bases remaining between them. Germline values: CDR1 SGHRS, CDR2 YFSETQ. This CDR3 is built from 14 residues. The CDR3 region has the DNA TGCGCCAGCAGCTTGGAACAGGGCCACAATGAGCAGTTCTTC. Translating it yields CASSLEQGHNEQFF.

This chain links TRBV7-9 with TRBJ2-5; D perhaps matches TRBD1 (5 bases). V lost 3 bases, J lost 0 bases, and 8 bases lay in between. Germline CDR1 and CDR2: SEHNR and FQNEAQ (reference sequence). CDR3 size: 14 residues. In nucleotides, the CDR3 is TGTGCCAGCAGCTTGACAGCGTACCAAGAGACCCAGTACTTC. Its translation: CASSLTAYQETQYF.

J is TRBJ2-7 and V is TRBV12-3 or TRBV12-4, with D possibly matching TRBD1 (6 bases). V lost 4 bases and J lost 11, with 12 bases in between. The CDR3 spans 11 residues. CDR3 DNA sequence: TGTGCCAGCAGTTCACAGGGAAAGGAGTACTTC. Its translation: CASSSQGKEYF.

The J gene is TRBJ2-1, the V gene TRBV30; 11 bases are shared with TRBD2. The CDR3 extends over 19 amino acids. The junction had 16 bases not matched to a gene; V was cut back by 3 bases and J by 3 bases. Germline CDR1 reads GTSNPN; CDR2 reads SVGIG (reference sequence). CDR3 loop: CAWRATSGTVLALYNEQFF. DNA of the CDR3: TGTGCCTGGAGGGCGACTAGCGGGACAGTCCTCGCCCTCTACAATGAGCAGTTCTTC.

The V call is TRBV18, the J call TRBJ2-3; TRBD1 agrees at 10 bases. Germline V lookup: CDR1 KGHSH, CDR2 LQKENI. The CDR3 runs to 17 residues. After removal of 1 base from V and 1 base from J, the junction contained 5 bases not matched to a gene. The chain's CDR3 is CASSPRSGTGGTDTQYF. The DNA for the CDR3 is TGTGCCAGCTCACCACGATCCGGGACAGGGGGCACAGATACGCAGTATTTT.

This chain connects TRBV20-1 to TRBJ2-7; 9 nucleotides align to TRBD1. The CDR3 loop spans 14 amino acids. Germline assignment: CDR1 DFQATT and CDR2 SNEGSKA (reference sequence). Losses at the gene ends were 5 bases for V and 3 bases for J; bases not matched to a gene: 8. The CDR3 loop reads CSALPQTGGYEQYF. The CDR3 bases are TGCAGTGCTCTTCCACAGACAGGGGGCTACGAGCAGTACTTC.

CDR3 amino acids: CASSYTPSNQPQHF. For the CDR3, the DNA is TGTGCCAGCAGTTATACACCTAGCAATCAGCCCCAGCATTTT. The chain uses TRBV12-3 or TRBV12-4 and TRBJ1-5; D unresolved. Trimming took off 4 bases at V and 0 bases at J, with 7 bases between the two ends. The CDR3 runs to 14 residues.

This chain uses TRBV2 with TRBJ1-1; D possibly corresponds to TRBD1 (5 bases). V dropped 4 bases and J dropped 11 bases, with 11 bases sitting between them. Per germline, CDR1 SNHLY and CDR2 FYNNEI. The CDR3 consists of 11 residues. The CDR3 loop reads CASSAGATAFF. The CDR3 DNA follows: TGTGCCAGCAGTGCCGGGGCGACGGCTTTCTTT. Using reference TRBV2 and TRBJ1-1 for the parts outside the CDR3, the full variable domain is EPEVTQTPSHQVTQMGQEVILRCVPISNHLYFYWYRQILGQKVEFLVSFYNNEISEKSEIFDDQFSVERPDGSNFTLKIRSTKLEDSAMYFCASSAGATAFFGQGTRLTVV.

The rearrangement links TRBV10-3 to TRBJ2-1, with D possibly TRBD2 on 5 matching bases. This CDR3 is 16 amino acids long. V was trimmed by 0 bases and J by 0 bases, leaving 9 bases between them. CDR1 is ENHRY, CDR2 SYGVKD, per germline. The CDR3 DNA is TGTGCCATCAGTGAGTCGAGGGCAAGCTCCTACAATGAGCAGTTCTTC. Encoded protein: CAISESRASSYNEQFF.

The sample holds a few counts of this clonotype. The gene calls are TRBV2 and TRBJ1-1; 8 positions agree with TRBD1. Germline V gene sequence: CDR1 SNHLY, CDR2 FYNNEI. CDR3 size: 16 residues. With 0 bases clipped from V and 0 bases from J, the junction kept 3 bases outside the gene matches. The CDR3 region has the DNA TGTGCCAGCAGTGAAGCACAGGGGGTCATGAACACTGAAGCTTTCTTT. It yields the protein CASSEAQGVMNTEAFF. The full variable domain, its missing parts supplied by reference TRBV2 and TRBJ1-1, is EPEVTQTPSHQVTQMGQEVILRCVPISNHLYFYWYRQILGQKVEFLVSFYNNEISEKSEIFDDQFSVERPDGSNFTLKIRSTKLEDSAMYFCASSEAQGVMNTEAFFGQGTRLTVV.

This clonotype is termed medium-sized. The J gene is TRBJ2-7, the V gene TRBV10-3; 9 bases match TRBD2. Germline V gene sequence: CDR1 ENHRY, CDR2 SYGVKD. V lost 7 bases to trimming and J lost 6 bases; unmatched junction nucleotides: 10. This CDR3 contains 14 residues. CDR3 DNA sequence: TGTGCCATCAAGGTGGATAGCGGGAGTATCGAGCAGTACTTC. Protein: CAIKVDSGSIEQYF.

V is TRBV7-9 and J is TRBJ1-5; 11 bases fit TRBD1. The V gene's germline CDR1 is SEHNR and CDR2 FQNEAQ (reference sequence). Germline trimming cut 5 bases from V and 6 bases from J; bases unmatched to any gene: 9. The CDR3 covers 16 residues. CDR3 in DNA: TGTGCCAGCAGCCCCGGACAGGGGGCGGTTATTCAGCCCCAGCATTTT. Protein sequence: CASSPGQGAVIQPQHF.

This clonotype was recorded a few times. This sequence joins TRBV6-6 and TRBJ2-2; D is possibly TRBD2 (5 bases). This CDR3 is 14 amino acids long. Germline loops: CDR1 MNHNY, CDR2 SVGAGI (reference sequence). V was trimmed by 7 bases and J by 3 bases, leaving 12 bases between them. Here the CDR3 reads CASKAEADTGELFF. CDR3 DNA sequence: TGTGCCAGCAAGGCGGAGGCGGACACCGGGGAGCTGTTTTTT.

The rearrangement links TRBV6-5 to TRBJ2-7; 10 bases align to TRBD1. CDR1 is MNHEY and CDR2 is SVGAGI in the germline V gene. Germline trimming cut 4 bases from V and 0 bases from J; bases unmatched to any gene: 9. This CDR3 is 17 amino acids long. CDR3: CASSFASGTGVSYEQYF. The CDR3 nucleotides read TGTGCCAGCAGTTTCGCTTCCGGGACAGGGGTCTCCTACGAGCAGTACTTC.